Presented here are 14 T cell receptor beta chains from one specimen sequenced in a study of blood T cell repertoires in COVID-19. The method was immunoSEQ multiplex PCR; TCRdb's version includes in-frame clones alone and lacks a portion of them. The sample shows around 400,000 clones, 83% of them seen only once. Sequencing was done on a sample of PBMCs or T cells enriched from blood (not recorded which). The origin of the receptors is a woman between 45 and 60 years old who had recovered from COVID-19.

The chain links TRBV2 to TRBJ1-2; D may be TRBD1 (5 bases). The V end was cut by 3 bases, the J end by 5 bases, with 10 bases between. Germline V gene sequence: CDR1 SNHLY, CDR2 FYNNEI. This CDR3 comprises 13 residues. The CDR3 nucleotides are TGTGCCAGCAGTGAGGGGGACTGGTATGGCTACACCTTC. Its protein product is CASSEGDWYGYTF. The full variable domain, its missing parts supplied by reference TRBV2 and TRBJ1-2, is EPEVTQTPSHQVTQMGQEVILRCVPISNHLYFYWYRQILGQKVEFLVSFYNNEISEKSEIFDDQFSVERPDGSNFTLKIRSTKLEDSAMYFCASSEGDWYGYTFGSGTRLTVV.

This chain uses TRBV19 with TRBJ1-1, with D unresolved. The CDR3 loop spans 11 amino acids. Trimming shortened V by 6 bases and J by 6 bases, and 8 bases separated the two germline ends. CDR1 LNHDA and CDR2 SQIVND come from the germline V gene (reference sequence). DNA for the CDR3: TGTGCCAGTAGCCGGTTGGCTGAAGCTTTCTTT. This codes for CASSRLAEAFF. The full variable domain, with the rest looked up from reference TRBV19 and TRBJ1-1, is DGGITQSPKYLFRKEGQNVTLSCEQNLNHDAMYWYRQDPGQGLRLIYYSQIVNDFQKGDIAEGYSVSREKKESFPLTVTSAQKNPTAFYLCASSRLAEAFFGQGTRLTVV.

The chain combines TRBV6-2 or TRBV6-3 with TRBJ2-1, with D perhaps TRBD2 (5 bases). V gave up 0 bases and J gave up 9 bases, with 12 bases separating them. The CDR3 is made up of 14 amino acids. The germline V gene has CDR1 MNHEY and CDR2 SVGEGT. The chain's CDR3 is CASSYSLREGEQFF. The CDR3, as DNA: TGTGCCAGCAGTTACTCGCTCCGGGAAGGTGAGCAGTTCTTC.

As DNA, the CDR3 is TGTGCCAGCAGTGTCGGGGCGACGAGGGGGCAAGAGACCCAGTACTTC. This codes for CASSVGATRGQETQYF. The chain is built from TRBV11-1 and TRBJ2-5; tentative D call: TRBD1 (6 bases). This CDR3 spans 16 amino acids. Trimming stripped 6 bases from V and 2 bases from J, with 19 bases between. The germline V gene encodes CDR1 SGHAT and CDR2 FQDESV (reference sequence).

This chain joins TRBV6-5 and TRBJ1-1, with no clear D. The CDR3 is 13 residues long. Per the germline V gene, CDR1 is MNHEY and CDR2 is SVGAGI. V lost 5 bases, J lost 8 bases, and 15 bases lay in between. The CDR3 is CASSQTSKVEAFF. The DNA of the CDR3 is TGTGCCAGCAGTCAGACAAGTAAAGTCGAAGCTTTCTTT.

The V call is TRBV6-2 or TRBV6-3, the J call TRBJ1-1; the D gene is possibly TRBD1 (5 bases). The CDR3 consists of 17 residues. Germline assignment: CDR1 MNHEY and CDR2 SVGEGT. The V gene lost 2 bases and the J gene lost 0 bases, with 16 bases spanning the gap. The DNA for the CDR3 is TGTGCCAGCAGTTACCAGACGGTGGGGGGGTTGAACACTGAAGCTTTCTTT. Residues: CASSYQTVGGLNTEAFF.

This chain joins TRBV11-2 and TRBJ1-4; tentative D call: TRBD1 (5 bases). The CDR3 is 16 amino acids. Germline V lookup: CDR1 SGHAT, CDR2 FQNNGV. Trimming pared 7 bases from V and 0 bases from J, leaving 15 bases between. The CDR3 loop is CASTLEGWTTNEKLFF. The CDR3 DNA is TGTGCCAGCACATTGGAGGGGTGGACAACTAATGAAAAACTGTTTTTT.

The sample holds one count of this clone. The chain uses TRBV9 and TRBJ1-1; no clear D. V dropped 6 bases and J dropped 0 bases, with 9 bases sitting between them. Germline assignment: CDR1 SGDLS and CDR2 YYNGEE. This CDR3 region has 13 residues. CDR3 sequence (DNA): TGTGCCAGCACCAGATATCTGAACACTGAAGCTTTCTTT. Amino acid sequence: CASTRYLNTEAFF.

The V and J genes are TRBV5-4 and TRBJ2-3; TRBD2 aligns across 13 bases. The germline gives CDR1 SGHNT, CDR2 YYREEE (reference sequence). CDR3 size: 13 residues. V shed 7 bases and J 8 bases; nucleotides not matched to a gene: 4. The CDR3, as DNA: TGTGCCAGCGGACTAGCGGGAGTCCGTACGCAGTATTTT. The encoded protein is CASGLAGVRTQYF.

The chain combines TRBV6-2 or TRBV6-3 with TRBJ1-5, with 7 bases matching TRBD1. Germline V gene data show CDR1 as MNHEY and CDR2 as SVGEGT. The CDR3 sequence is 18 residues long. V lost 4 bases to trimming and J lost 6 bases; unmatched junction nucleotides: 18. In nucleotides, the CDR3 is TGTGCCAGCAGTTCTACCTATGGGACAGTATCACATCCTCAGCCCCAGCATTTT. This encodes CASSSTYGTVSHPQPQHF.

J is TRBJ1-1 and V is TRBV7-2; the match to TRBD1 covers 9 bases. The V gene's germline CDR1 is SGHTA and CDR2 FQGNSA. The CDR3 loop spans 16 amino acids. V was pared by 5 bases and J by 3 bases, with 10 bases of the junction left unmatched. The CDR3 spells CASSLTGGFYHTEAFF. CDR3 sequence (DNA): TGTGCCAGCAGCCTAACAGGGGGCTTCTATCACACTGAAGCTTTCTTT.

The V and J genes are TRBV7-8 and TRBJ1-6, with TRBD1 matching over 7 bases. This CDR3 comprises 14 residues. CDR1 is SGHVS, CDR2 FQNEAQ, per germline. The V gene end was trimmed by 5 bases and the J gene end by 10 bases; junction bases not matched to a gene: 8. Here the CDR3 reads CASSNRQGSSPLHF. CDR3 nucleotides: TGTGCCAGCAGCAACCGACAGGGAAGCTCACCCCTCCACTTT.

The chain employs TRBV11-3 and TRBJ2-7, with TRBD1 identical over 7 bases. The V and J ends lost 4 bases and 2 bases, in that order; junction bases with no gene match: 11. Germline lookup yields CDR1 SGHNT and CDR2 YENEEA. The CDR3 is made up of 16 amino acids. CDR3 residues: CASSSLLWDSPYEQYF. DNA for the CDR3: TGTGCCAGCAGCTCACTACTTTGGGACAGTCCCTACGAGCAGTACTTC.

CDR3 in amino acids: CASSDSPFTMNTEAFF. CDR3 nucleotides: TGCGCCAGCAGCGACAGCCCATTCACGATGAACACTGAAGCTTTCTTT. The chain employs TRBV5-1 and TRBJ1-1; D possibly corresponds to TRBD1 (5 bases). Between the trimmed V and J ends, which lost 4 bases and 0 bases, there was a span of 16 bases. Germline lookup yields CDR1 SGHRS and CDR2 YFSETQ. CDR3 length equals 16 residues.